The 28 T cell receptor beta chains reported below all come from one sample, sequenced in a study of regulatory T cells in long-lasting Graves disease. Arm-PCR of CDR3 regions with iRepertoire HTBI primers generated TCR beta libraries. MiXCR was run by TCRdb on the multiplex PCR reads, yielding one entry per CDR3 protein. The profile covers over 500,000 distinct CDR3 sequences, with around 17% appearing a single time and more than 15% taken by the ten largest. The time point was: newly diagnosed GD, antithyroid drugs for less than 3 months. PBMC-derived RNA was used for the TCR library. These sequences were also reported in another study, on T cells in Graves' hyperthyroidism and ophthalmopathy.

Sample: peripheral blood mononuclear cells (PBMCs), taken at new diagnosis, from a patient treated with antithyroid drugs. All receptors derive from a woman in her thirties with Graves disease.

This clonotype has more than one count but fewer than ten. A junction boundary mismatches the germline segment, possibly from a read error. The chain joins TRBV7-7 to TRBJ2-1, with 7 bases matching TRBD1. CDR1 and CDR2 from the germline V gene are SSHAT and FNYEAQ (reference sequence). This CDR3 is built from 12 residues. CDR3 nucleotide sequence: TGTGCTAGCAGCAACAGGGGCAATGAGCAGTTCTTC. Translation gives CASSNRGNEQFF. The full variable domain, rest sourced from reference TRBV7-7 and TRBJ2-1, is GAGVSQSPRYKVTKRGQDVTLRCDPISSHATLYWYQQALGQGPEFLTYFNYEAQPDKSGLPSDRFSAERPEGSISTLTIQRTEQRDSAMYRCASSNRGNEQFFGPGTRLTVL.

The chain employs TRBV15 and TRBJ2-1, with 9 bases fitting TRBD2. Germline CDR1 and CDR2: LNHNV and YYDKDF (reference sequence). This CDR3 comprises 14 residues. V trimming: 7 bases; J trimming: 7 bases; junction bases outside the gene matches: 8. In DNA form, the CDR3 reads TGTGCCACCATGACCCCTAGCGGGGCTAATGAGCAGTTCTTC. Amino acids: CATMTPSGANEQFF.

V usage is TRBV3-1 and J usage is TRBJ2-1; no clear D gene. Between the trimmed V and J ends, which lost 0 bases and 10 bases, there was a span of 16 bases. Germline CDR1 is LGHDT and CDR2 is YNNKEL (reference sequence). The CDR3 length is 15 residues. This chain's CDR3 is CASSQDYEYAREQFF. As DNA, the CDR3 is TGTGCCAGCAGCCAAGACTACGAGTATGCCCGAGAGCAGTTCTTC.

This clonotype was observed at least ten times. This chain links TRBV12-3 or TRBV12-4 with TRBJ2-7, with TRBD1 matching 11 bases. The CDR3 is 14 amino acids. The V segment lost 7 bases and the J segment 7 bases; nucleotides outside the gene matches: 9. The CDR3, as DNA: TGTGCCAGCACCCACACGGGACAGGGGGAAGAGCAGTACTTC. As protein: CASTHTGQGEEQYF.

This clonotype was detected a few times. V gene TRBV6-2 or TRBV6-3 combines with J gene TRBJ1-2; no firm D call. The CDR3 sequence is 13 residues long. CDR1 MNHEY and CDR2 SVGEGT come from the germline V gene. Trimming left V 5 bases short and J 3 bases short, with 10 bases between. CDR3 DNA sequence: TGTGCCAGCAGTGAAACTGGGGACTATGGCTACACCTTC. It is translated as CASSETGDYGYTF.

CDR3 DNA: TGTGCCAGCAGTTTACCAGATAAGACCCCCCGGGGCTACGAGCAGTACTTC. As protein: CASSLPDKTPRGYEQYF. This rearrangement joins TRBV28 to TRBJ2-7, with D possibly TRBD2 on 5 matching bases. The CDR3 loop spans 17 amino acids. V was cut by 2 bases and J by 3 bases, with 20 bases left in between. Germline V gives CDR1 MDHEN, CDR2 SYDVKM.

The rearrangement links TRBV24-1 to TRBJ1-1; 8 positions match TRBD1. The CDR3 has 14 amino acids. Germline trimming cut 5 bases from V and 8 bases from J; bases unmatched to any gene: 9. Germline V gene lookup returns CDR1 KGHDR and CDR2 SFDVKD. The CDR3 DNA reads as TGTGCCACCAGTGCAAACAGGGGGTCTTCGGAAGCTTTCTTT. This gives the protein CATSANRGSSEAFF.

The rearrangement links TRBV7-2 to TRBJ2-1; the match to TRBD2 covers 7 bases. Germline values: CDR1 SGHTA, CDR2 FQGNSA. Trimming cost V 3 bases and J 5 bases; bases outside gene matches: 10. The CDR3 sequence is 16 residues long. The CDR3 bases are TGTGCCAGCAGCTTTGGAGCAGCGGGGACTAACAATGAGCAGTTCTTC. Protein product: CASSFGAAGTNNEQFF. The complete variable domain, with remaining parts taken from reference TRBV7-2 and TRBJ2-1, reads GAGVSQSPSNKVTEKGKDVELRCDPISGHTALYWYRQSLGQGLEFLIYFQGNSAPDKSGLPSDRFSAERTGGSVSTLTIQRTQQEDSAVYLCASSFGAAGTNNEQFFGPGTRLTVL.

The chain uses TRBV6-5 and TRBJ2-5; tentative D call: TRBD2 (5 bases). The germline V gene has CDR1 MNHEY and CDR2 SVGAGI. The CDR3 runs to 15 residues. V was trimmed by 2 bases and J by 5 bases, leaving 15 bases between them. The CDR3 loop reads CASSYETSRGETQYF. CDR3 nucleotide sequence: TGTGCCAGCAGTTACGAAACTTCCCGCGGGGAGACCCAGTACTTC.

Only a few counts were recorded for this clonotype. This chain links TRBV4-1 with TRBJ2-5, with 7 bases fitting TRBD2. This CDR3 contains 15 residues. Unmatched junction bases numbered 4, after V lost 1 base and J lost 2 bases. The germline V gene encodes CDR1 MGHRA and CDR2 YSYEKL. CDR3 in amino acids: CASSQGSSGQETQYF. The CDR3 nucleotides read TGCGCCAGCAGCCAAGGATCTAGCGGACAAGAGACCCAGTACTTC.

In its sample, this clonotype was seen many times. The CDR3: CASSSTLAEETQYF. The CDR3 DNA follows: TGTGCCAGCAGCTCAACACTAGCAGAAGAGACCCAGTACTTC. The V call is TRBV7-2, the J call TRBJ2-5; TRBD2 is a possible D gene (6 bases). The V end was cut by 4 bases, the J end by 3 bases, with 12 bases between. This CDR3 is built from 14 residues. Germline V CDR1 and CDR2: SGHTA, FQGNSA. The full variable domain, rest sourced from reference TRBV7-2 and TRBJ2-5, is GAGVSQSPSNKVTEKGKDVELRCDPISGHTALYWYRQSLGQGLEFLIYFQGNSAPDKSGLPSDRFSAERTGGSVSTLTIQRTQQEDSAVYLCASSSTLAEETQYFGPGTRLLVL.

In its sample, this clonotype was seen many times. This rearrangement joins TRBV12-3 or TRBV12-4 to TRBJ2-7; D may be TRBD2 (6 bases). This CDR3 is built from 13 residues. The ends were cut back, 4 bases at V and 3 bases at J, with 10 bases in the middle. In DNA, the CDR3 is TGTGCCAGCAGTTCCGGGAGCGGCTACGAGCAGTACTTC. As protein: CASSSGSGYEQYF.

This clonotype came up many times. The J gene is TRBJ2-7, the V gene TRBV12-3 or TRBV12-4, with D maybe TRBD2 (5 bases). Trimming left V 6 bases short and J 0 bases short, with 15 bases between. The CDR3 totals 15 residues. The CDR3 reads CASSRLALSSYEQYF. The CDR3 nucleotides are TGTGCCAGCAGCCGCCTAGCCCTCAGCTCCTACGAGCAGTACTTC.

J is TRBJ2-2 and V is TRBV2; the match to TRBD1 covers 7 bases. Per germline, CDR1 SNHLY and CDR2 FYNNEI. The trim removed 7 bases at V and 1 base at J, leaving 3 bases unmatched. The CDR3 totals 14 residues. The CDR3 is CASNRDRNTGELFF. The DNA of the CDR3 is TGTGCCAGCAACCGGGACAGGAACACCGGGGAGCTGTTTTTT.

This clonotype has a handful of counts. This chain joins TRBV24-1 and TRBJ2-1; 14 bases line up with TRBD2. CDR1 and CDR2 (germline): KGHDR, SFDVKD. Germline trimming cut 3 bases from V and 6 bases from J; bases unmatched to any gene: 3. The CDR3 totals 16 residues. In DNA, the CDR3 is TGTGCCACCAGTGATCCCGGACTAGCGGGAGGCAATGAGCAGTTCTTC. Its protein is CATSDPGLAGGNEQFF.

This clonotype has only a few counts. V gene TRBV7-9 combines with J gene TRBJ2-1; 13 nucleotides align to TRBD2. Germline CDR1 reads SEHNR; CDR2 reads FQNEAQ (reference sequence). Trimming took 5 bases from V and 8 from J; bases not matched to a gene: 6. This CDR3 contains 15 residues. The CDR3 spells CASSPGTSGIDEQFF. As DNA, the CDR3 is TGTGCCAGCAGCCCCGGGACTAGCGGGATCGATGAGCAGTTCTTC.

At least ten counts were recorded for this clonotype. The CDR3 coding sequence is TGTGCCAGCAGTTCCGGGGGGTCACAGCCCCAGCATTTT. The encoded protein is CASSSGGSQPQHF. The chain couples TRBV27 to TRBJ1-5, with D possibly matching TRBD1 (5 bases). There are 13 residues in the CDR3. The germline V gene encodes CDR1 MNHEY and CDR2 SMNVEV (reference sequence). V lost 4 bases to trimming and J lost 7 bases, with 11 bases between them.

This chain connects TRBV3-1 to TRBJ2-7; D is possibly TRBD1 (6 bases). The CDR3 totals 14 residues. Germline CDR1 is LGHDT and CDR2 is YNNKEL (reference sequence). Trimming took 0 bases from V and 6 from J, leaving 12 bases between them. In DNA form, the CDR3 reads TGTGCCAGCAGCCAAGAACCAACAGGGTTCGAGCAGTACTTC. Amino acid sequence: CASSQEPTGFEQYF.

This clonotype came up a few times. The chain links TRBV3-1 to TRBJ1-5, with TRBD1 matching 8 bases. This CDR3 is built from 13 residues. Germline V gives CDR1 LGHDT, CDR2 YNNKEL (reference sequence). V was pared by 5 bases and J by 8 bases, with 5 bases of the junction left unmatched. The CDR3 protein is CASSSDRGEPQHF. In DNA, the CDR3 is TGTGCCAGCAGCTCCGACAGGGGAGAGCCCCAGCATTTT.

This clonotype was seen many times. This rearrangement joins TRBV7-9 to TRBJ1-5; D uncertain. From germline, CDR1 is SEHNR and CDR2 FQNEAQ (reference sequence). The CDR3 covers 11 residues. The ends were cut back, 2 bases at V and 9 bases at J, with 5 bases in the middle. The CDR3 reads CASSLLGPQHF. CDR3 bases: TGTGCCAGCAGCTTATTAGGGCCCCAGCATTTT.

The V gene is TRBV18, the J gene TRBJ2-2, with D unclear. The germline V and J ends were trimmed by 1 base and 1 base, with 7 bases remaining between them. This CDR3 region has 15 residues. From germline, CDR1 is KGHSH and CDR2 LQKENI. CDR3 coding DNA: TGTGCCAGCTCACCACGGGCCGAGAACACCGGGGAGCTGTTTTTT. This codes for CASSPRAENTGELFF. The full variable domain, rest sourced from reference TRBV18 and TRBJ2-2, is NAGVMQNPRHLVRRRGQEARLRCSPMKGHSHVYWYRQLPEEGLKFMVYLQKENIIDESGMPKERFSAEFPKEGPSILRIQQVVRGDSAAYFCASSPRAENTGELFFGEGSRLTVL.

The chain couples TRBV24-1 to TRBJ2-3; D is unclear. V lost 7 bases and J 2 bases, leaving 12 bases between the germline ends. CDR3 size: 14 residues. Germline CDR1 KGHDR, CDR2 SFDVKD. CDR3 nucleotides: TGTGCCACCAGACCCCAAGGGTACACAGATACGCAGTATTTT. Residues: CATRPQGYTDTQYF.

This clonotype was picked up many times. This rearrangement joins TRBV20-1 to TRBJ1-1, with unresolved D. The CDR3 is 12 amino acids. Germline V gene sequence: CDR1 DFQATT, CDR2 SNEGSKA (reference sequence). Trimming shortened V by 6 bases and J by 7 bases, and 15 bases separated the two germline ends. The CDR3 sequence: CSALSPLGEAFF. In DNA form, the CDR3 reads TGCAGTGCCCTAAGCCCTCTCGGTGAAGCTTTCTTT.

The CDR3 bases are TGTGCCAGCAGCTTGATTTACAGCCAATTATACGAGCAGTACTTC. Amino acids: CASSLIYSQLYEQYF. This rearrangement joins TRBV5-5 to TRBJ2-7; no firm D call. Germline CDR1 is SGHKS and CDR2 is YYEKEE (reference sequence). The CDR3 totals 15 residues. Trimming pared 1 base from V and 4 bases from J, leaving 15 bases between.

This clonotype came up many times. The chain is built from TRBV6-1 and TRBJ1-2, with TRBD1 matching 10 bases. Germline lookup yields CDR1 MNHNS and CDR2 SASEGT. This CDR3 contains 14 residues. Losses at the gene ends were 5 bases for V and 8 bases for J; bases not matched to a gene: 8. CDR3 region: CASSTGQGWGGYTF. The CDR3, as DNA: TGTGCCAGCAGTACGGGACAGGGGTGGGGAGGCTACACCTTC.

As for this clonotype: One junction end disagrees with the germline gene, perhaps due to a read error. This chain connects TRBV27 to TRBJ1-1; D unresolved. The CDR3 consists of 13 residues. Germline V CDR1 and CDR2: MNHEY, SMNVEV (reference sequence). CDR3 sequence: CVSSLGLNTEAFF. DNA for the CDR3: TGTGTCAGCAGTTTAGGCCTGAACACTGAAGCTTTCTTT.

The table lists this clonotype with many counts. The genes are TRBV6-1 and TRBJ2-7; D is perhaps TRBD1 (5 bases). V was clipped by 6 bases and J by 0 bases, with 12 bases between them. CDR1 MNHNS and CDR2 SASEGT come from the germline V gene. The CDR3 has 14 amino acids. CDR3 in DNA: TGTGCCAGCAGCCAAGGACAAGCCTCCTACGAGCAGTACTTC. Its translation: CASSQGQASYEQYF.

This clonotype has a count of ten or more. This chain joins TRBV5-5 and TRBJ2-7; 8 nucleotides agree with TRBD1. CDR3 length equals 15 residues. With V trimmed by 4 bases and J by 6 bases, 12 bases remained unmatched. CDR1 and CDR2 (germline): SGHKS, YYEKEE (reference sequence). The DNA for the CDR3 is TGTGCCAGCAGCGGCAGGACAGGGATTCGCCGCGAGCAGTACTTC. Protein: CASSGRTGIRREQYF.